This paragraph reports one T cell receptor (beta chain). What this receptor recognizes is not known. No base quality information exists; no much larger clone differs at one position. These data belong to a study of T cell changes during pregnancy in multiple sclerosis (dated by TCRdb to about 2019). Regarding the research as a whole: In women with multiple sclerosis, the researchers looked at how the T cell repertoire shifted as pregnancy progressed.

The trim is 5 bases for V and 8 bases for J, with a gap of 15 bases between the germline ends. CDR1 SQVTM and CDR2 ANQGSEA were looked up in the germline V gene. Reading from cysteine to phenylalanine, the CDR3 counts 12 amino acids. Only the CDR3 part of the read is kept: 36 bases, read in frame from the first base. Preparation of the library involved the immunoSEQ multiplex PCR assay. TCRdb holds this immuneACCESS table with in-frame rearrangements only. Some clones are missing; in checked studies, unresolved V genes explain under half, and the rest has no known cause. This sample is represented by over 75,000 clones; 92% of them were singletons. The top ten clones comprise roughly 3% of the sample.

This sequence originates from a female donor with multiple sclerosis, enrolled in a pregnancy study. The sample consisted of peripheral blood, taken in the first trimester of pregnancy. The rearranged chain carries TRBV29-1 and TRBJ1-2; TRBD1 is a weak D gene call, 5 bases matching. The CDR3 in this case is CSVYQGPGGYTF. The DNA is as follows: TGCAGCGTTTATCAGGGCCCAGGGGGCTACACCTTC.